The T cell receptor (beta chain) described here comes from a study of CDR3 diversity in severe acne. TCRdb called the PCR reads again in MiXCR, with one record for every CDR3 protein. Here the sample spans approximately 80,000 distinct CDR3 sequences, over 40% being singletons. Germline V gene sequence: CDR1 SEHNR, CDR2 FQNEAQ (reference sequence). J was trimmed by 2 bases and V by 3 bases; bases with no gene match: 4. The length of the CDR3 is 16 residues. This clonotype was counted ten times or more. The chain is built from TRBV7-9 and TRBJ2-5; TRBD1 aligns across 12 bases. The TCR was taken from a male donor in good health, without acne. The sample comprised blood. The CDR3 region is CASSFGDRGLQETQYF. Written as DNA, the CDR3 is TGTGCCAGCAGCTTTGGGGACAGGGGGCTTCAAGAGACCCAGTACTTC.